What follows is one T cell receptor (beta chain) and its context. Using immunoSEQ multiplex PCR, the repertoire was profiled, and TCRdb retains in-frame clones only, with some absent. The sample yields about 73,000 clones, approximately 90% seen once. This CDR3 contains 13 residues. Germline V gene lookup returns CDR1 SGHRS and CDR2 YFSETQ. The V gene lost 5 bases and the J gene lost 7 bases, with 13 bases spanning the gap. This record belongs to a study of OX40 agonist ivuxolimab in advanced cancers. The chain links TRBV5-1 to TRBJ2-1; the D is unclear. The sample consisted of CD4+ or CD8+ T cells sorted from blood, taken in a trial of the OX40 agonist ivuxolimab. The TCR sequence derives from an adult with an advanced solid tumor such as melanoma, head and neck, liver or kidney cancer. CDR3 protein: CASSYLVGNEQFF. The DNA of the CDR3 is TGCGCCAGCAGTTACCTAGTTGGAAATGAGCAGTTCTTC.